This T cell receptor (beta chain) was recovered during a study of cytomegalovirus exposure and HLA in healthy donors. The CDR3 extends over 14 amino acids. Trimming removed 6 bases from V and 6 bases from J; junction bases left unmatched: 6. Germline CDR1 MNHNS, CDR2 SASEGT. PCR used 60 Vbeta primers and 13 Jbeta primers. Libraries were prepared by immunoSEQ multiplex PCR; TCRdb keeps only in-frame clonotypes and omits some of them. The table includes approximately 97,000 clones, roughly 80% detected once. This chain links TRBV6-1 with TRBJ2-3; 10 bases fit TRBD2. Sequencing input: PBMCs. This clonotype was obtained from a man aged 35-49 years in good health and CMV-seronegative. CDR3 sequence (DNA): TGTGCCAGCAGAAGCGGGGGGGCCACGGATACGCAGTATTTT. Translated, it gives CASRSGGATDTQYF.